Below, 9 T cell receptor beta chains from the same sample are listed, as sequenced in a study of shared T cell receptors in the human thymus. Using immunoSEQ multiplex PCR, the repertoire was profiled, and TCRdb retains in-frame clones only, with some absent. Of 700,000 or so clones in the sample, 80% to 90% were seen once. This sample was also put to use in a study of human thymus T cells.

Sequencing was performed on thymocytes. All receptors derive from a girl under three years old with a congenital heart defect.

V gene TRBV28 combines with J gene TRBJ2-6; a possible D gene is TRBD2 (6 bases). Looked up from germline, CDR1 is MDHEN and CDR2 is SYDVKM. V lost 6 bases and J 0 bases, leaving 9 bases between the germline ends. CDR3 length: 15 amino acids. This chain's CDR3 is CASSMGGSGANVLTF. The CDR3 region has the DNA TGTGCCAGCAGCATGGGGGGCTCTGGGGCCAACGTCCTGACTTTC. Filled out from reference TRBV28 and TRBJ2-6, the complete variable domain reads DVKVTQSSRYLVKRTGEKVFLECVQDMDHENMFWYRQDPGLGLRLIYFSYDVKMKEKGDIPEGYSVSREKKERFSLILESASTNQTSMYLCASSMGGSGANVLTFGAGSRLTVL.

This chain's CDR3 is CASVDDSENTEAFF. CDR3 bases: TGTGCTAGTGTCGATGACAGCGAGAACACTGAAGCTTTCTTT. The chain employs TRBV12-5 and TRBJ1-1, with D perhaps TRBD1 (5 bases). Germline V gene lookup returns CDR1 LGHNT and CDR2 FRNRAP. The CDR3 covers 14 residues. V was shortened by 7 bases and J by 1 base, with 13 bases between the two germline ends. The entire variable domain, with the rest obtained from reference TRBV12-5 and TRBJ1-1, is as follows: DARVTQTPRHKVTEMGQEVTMRCQPILGHNTVFWYRQTMMQGLELLAYFRNRAPLDDSGMPKDRFSAEMPDATLATLKIQPSEPRDSAVYFCASVDDSENTEAFFGQGTRLTVV.

This clone was seen just once. V and J are TRBV6-1 and TRBJ1-2, with D unclear. The CDR3 runs 12 residues. The V end lost 4 bases, the J end lost 6 bases, and 9 bases lay between the germline ends. Germline loops: CDR1 MNHNS, CDR2 SASEGT. The CDR3 reads CASSGSEHGYTF. As DNA, the CDR3 is TGTGCCAGCAGTGGGAGCGAGCATGGCTACACCTTC.

This clone was found a few times. The rearrangement uses TRBV6-5 and TRBJ2-1; 10 bases are shared with TRBD1. V trimming: 2 bases; J trimming: 7 bases; junction bases outside the gene matches: 5. This CDR3 contains 15 residues. The V gene's germline CDR1 is MNHEY and CDR2 SVGAGI. The CDR3 spells CASSYAGQGRNEQFF. The CDR3 DNA is TGTGCCAGCAGTTACGCGGGACAGGGGCGTAATGAGCAGTTCTTC.

This chain connects TRBV9 to TRBJ2-7; 8 bases agree with TRBD1. Germline trimming cut 2 bases from V and 6 bases from J; bases unmatched to any gene: 7. The CDR3 contains 14 residues. CDR1 and CDR2 (germline): SGDLS, YYNGEE. CDR3 nucleotides: TGTGCCAGCAGCGTTGCGGACAGGGCAGGCGAGCAGTACTTC. It codes for CASSVADRAGEQYF.

The chain couples TRBV11-2 to TRBJ1-1; a possible D gene is TRBD1 (6 bases). Germline loops: CDR1 SGHAT, CDR2 FQNNGV. The CDR3 covers 15 residues. The germline V and J ends were trimmed by 1 base and 4 bases, with 13 bases remaining between them. The CDR3 DNA is TGTGCCAGCAGCTTAGGATTGGGCAGGGGCACTGAAGCTTTCTTT. Its protein is CASSLGLGRGTEAFF.

The rearrangement links TRBV28 to TRBJ1-5; 7 nucleotides match TRBD1. J was trimmed by 0 bases and V by 3 bases; bases with no gene match: 8. The CDR3 runs 17 residues. Germline CDR1 is MDHEN and CDR2 is SYDVKM. The CDR3 is CASSFGYRGYSNQPQHF. The CDR3 coding sequence is TGTGCCAGCAGTTTCGGATACAGGGGTTATAGCAATCAGCCCCAGCATTTT.

CDR3 residues: CASSLDPPADYSNQPQHF. CDR3 DNA: TGTGCCAGCAGCTTAGATCCCCCTGCGGACTATAGCAATCAGCCCCAGCATTTT. The V and J genes are TRBV11-2 and TRBJ1-5; D remains ambiguous. Per germline, CDR1 SGHAT and CDR2 FQNNGV. The ends were cut back, 0 bases at V and 0 bases at J, with 15 bases in the middle. CDR3 length equals 18 residues.

The chain recombines TRBV6-6 with TRBJ1-1, with TRBD1 matching over 11 bases. Germline V gene lookup returns CDR1 MNHNY and CDR2 SVGAGI (reference sequence). J was trimmed by 1 base and V by 6 bases; bases with no gene match: 7. The CDR3 spans 16 residues. The CDR3 reads CASSPGTGGTNTEAFF. CDR3 bases: TGTGCCAGCAGCCCCGGGACAGGGGGGACGAACACTGAAGCTTTCTTT.